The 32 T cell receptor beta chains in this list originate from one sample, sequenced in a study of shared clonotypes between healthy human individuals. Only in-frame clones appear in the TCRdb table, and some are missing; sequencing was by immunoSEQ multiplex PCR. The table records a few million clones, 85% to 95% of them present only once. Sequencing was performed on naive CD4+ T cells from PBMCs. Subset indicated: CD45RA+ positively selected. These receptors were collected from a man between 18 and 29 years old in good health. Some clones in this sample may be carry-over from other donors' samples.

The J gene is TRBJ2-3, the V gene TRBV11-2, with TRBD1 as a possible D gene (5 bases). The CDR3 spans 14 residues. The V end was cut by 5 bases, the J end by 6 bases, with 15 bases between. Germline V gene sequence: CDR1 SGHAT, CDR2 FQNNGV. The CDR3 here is CASSPGHSGDTQYF. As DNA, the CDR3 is TGTGCCAGCAGCCCAGGGCACTCAGGGGATACGCAGTATTTT.

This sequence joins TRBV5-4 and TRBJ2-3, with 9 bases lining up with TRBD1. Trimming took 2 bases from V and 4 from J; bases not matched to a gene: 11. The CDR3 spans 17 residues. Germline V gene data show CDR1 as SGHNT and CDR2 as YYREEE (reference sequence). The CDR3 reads CASSLLNRGRVSDTQYF. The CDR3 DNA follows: TGTGCCAGCAGCTTACTGAACAGGGGGCGAGTGTCAGATACGCAGTATTTT. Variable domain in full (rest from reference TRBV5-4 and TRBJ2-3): ETGVTQSPTHLIKTRGQQVTLRCSSQSGHNTVSWYQQALGQGPQFIFQYYREEENGRGNFPPRFSGLQFPNYSSELNVNALELDDSALYLCASSLLNRGRVSDTQYFGPGTRLTVL.

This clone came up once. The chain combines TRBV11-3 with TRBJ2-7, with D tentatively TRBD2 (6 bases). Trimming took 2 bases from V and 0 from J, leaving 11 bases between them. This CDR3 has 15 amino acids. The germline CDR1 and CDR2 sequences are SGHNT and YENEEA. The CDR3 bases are TGTGCCAGCAGCTTACGGGCGGGAACCTCCTACGAGCAGTACTTC. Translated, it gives CASSLRAGTSYEQYF.

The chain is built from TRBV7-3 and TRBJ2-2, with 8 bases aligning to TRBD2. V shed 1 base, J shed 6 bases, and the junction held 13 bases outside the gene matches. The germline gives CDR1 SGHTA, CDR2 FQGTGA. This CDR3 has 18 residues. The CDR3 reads CASSLSTSGLPTAGELFF. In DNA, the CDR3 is TGTGCCAGCAGCTTAAGCACTAGCGGACTCCCGACGGCCGGGGAGCTGTTTTTT.

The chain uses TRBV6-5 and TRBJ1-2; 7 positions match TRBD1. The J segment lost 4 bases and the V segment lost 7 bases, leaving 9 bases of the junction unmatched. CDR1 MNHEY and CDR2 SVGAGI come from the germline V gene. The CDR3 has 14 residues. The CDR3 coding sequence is TGTGCCAGCAAACCCACAGGGGAACCCTATGGCTACACCTTC. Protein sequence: CASKPTGEPYGYTF.

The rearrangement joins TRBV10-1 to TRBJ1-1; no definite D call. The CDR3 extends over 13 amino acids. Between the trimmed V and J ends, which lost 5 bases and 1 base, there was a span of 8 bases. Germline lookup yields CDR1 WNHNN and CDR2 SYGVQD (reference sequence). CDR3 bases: TGCGCCAGCAGTTCAGGCCGGAACACTGAAGCTTTCTTT. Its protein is CASSSGRNTEAFF.

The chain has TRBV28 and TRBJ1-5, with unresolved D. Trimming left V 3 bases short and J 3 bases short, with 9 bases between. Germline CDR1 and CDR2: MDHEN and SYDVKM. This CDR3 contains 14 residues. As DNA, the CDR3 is TGTGCCAGCAGTTTGAACCAGATCAATCAGCCCCAGCATTTT. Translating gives CASSLNQINQPQHF.

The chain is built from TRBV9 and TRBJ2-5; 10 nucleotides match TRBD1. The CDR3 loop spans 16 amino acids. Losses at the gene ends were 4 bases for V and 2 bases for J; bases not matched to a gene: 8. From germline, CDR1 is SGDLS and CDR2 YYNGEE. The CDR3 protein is CASSPRDRGPQETQYF. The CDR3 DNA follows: TGTGCCAGCAGCCCCCGGGACAGGGGCCCTCAAGAGACCCAGTACTTC.

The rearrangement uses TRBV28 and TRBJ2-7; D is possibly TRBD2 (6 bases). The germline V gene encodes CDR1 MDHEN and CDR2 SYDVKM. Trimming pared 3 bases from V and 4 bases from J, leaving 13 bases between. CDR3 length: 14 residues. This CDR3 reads CASSFFGGLYEQYF. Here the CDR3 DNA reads TGTGCCAGCAGTTTTTTCGGGGGACTTTACGAGCAGTACTTC.

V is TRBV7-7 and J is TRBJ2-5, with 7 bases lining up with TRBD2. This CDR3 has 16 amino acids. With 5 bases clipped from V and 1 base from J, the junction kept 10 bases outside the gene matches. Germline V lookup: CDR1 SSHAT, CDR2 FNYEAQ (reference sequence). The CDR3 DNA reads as TGTGCCAGCAGCCGGATGAGGGCTAGCGGCCAAGAGACCCAGTACTTC. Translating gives CASSRMRASGQETQYF.

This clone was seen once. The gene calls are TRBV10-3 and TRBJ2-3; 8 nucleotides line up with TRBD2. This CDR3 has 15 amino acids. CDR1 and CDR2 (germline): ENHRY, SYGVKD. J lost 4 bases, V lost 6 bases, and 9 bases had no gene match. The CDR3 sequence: CAISARGGVADTQYF. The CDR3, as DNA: TGTGCCATCAGCGCCCGGGGGGGGGTCGCAGATACGCAGTATTTT.

The chain's CDR3 is CASRELGGGYTF. CDR3 coding DNA: TGTGCCAGCAGGGAGCTAGGAGGCGGCTACACCTTC. V gene TRBV28 combines with J gene TRBJ1-2; D unresolved. V gave up 6 bases and J gave up 8 bases, with 13 bases separating them. This CDR3 has 12 residues. Germline values: CDR1 MDHEN, CDR2 SYDVKM.

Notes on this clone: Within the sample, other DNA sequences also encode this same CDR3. The CDR3 is CASSLEGQGASKNIQYF. CDR3 bases: TGCGCCAGCAGCTTGGAGGGACAGGGGGCGTCCAAAAACATTCAGTACTTC. The rearrangement uses TRBV5-1 and TRBJ2-4, with 12 bases that match TRBD1. The germline CDR1 and CDR2 sequences are SGHRS and YFSETQ. CDR3 length: 17 amino acids. V lost 0 bases to trimming and J lost 2 bases; unmatched junction nucleotides: 3. The whole variable domain, remainder taken from reference TRBV5-1 and TRBJ2-4, is KAGVTQTPRYLIKTRGQQVTLSCSPISGHRSVSWYQQTPGQGLQFLFEYFSETQRNKGNFPGRFSGRQFSNSRSEMNVSTLELGDSALYLCASSLEGQGASKNIQYFGAGTRLSVL.

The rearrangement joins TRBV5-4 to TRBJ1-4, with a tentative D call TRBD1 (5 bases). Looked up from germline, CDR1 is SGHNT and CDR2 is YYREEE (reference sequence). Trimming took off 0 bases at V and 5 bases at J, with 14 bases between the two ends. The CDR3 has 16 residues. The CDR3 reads CASSLAVPGLNEKLFF. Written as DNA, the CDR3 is TGTGCCAGCAGCTTGGCCGTCCCAGGGCTAAATGAAAAACTGTTTTTT.

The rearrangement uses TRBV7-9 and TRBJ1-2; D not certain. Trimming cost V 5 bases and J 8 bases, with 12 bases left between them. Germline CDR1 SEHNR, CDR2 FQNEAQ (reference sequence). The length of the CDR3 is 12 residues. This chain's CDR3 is CASSAQDGGYTF. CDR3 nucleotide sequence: TGTGCCAGCAGCGCTCAGGACGGGGGCTACACCTTC.

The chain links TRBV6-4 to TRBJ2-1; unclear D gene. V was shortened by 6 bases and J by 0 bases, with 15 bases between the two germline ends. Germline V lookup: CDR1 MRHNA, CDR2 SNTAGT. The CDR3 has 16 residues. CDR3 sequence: CASSLSFTSSYNEQFF. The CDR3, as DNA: TGTGCCAGCAGCCTAAGCTTCACGAGCTCCTACAATGAGCAGTTCTTC.

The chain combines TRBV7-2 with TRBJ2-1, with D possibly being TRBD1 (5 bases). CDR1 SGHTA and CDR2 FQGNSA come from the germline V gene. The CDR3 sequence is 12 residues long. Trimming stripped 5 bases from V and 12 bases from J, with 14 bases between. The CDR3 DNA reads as TGTGCCAGCAGCAAAAGACAGTACTCGCAGTTCTTC. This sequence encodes CASSKRQYSQFF.

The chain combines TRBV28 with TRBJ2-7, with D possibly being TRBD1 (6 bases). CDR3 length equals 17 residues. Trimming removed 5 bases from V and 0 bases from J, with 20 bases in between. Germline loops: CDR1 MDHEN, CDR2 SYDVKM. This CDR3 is CASSPSRAGVSSYEQYF. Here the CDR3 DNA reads TGTGCCAGCAGTCCCTCACGGGCAGGGGTGAGCTCCTACGAGCAGTACTTC.

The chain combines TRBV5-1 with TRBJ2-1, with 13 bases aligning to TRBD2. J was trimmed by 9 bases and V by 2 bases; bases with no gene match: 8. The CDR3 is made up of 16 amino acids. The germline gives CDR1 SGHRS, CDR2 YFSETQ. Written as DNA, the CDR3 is TGCGCCAGCAGCTTCCTGGAGGGACTAGCGGGACTTGAGCAGTTCTTC. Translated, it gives CASSFLEGLAGLEQFF.

CDR3: CASSYSLQLNTEAFF. In nucleotides, the CDR3 is TGTGCCAGCAGTTACTCGTTACAGCTGAACACTGAAGCTTTCTTT. This sequence joins TRBV6-5 and TRBJ1-1; the D is unclear. The V and J ends lost 0 bases and 0 bases respectively, with 8 bases between them. Germline CDR1 MNHEY, CDR2 SVGAGI. The length of the CDR3 is 15 residues.

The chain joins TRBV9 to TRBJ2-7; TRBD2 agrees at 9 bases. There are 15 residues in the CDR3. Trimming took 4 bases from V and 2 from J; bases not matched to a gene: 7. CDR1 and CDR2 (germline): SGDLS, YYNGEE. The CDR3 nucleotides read TGTGCCAGCAGCCCCCAAGTAGCGGGGGCCTACGAGCAGTACTTC. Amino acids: CASSPQVAGAYEQYF.

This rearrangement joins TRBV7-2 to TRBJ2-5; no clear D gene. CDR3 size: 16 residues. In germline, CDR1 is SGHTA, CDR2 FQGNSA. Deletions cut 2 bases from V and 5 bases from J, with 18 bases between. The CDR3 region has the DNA TGTGCCAGCAGCTTAAACAATAGGCCCCTCGGGGAGACCCAGTACTTC. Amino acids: CASSLNNRPLGETQYF.

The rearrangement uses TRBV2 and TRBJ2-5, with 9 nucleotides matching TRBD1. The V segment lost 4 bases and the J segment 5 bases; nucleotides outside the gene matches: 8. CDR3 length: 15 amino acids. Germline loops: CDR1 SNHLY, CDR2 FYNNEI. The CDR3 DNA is TGTGCCAGCAGTGGGGGGACAGGGTTTGTGGAGACCCAGTACTTC. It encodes CASSGGTGFVETQYF.

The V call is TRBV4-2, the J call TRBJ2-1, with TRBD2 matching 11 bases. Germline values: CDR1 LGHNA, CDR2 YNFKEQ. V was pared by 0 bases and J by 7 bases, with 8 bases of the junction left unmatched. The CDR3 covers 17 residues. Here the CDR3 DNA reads TGTGCCAGCAGCCAAGATCCGGGACTAGCGGTGACTAATGAGCAGTTCTTC. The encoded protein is CASSQDPGLAVTNEQFF.

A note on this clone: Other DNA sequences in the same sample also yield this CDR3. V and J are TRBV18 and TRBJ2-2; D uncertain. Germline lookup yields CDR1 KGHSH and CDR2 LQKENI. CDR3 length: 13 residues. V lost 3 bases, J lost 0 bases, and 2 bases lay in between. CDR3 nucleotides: TGTGCCAGCTCACCTCCGAACACCGGGGAGCTGTTTTTT. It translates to CASSPPNTGELFF.

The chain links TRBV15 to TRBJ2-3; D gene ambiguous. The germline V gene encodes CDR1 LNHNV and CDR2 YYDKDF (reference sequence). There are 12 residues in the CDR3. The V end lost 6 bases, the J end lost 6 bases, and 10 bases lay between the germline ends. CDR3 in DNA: TGTGCCACCAGTCCAGCCCGGGATACGCAGTATTTT. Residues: CATSPARDTQYF.

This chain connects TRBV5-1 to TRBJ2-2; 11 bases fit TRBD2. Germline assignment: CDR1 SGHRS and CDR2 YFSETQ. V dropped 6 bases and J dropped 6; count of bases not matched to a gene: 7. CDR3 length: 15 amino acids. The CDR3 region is CASTMGLADPGELFF. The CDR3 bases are TGCGCCAGCACAATGGGACTAGCGGACCCCGGGGAGCTGTTTTTT.

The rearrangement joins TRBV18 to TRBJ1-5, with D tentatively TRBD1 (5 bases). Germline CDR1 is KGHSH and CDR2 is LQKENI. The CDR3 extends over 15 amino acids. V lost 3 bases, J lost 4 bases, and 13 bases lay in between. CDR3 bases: TGTGCCAGCTCACCGGGCAGGGTCCGGAATCAGCCCCAGCATTTT. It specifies CASSPGRVRNQPQHF.

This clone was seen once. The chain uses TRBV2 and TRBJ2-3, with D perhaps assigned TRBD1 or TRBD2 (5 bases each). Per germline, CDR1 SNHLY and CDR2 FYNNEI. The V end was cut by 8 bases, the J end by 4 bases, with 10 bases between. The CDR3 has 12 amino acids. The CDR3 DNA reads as TGTGCCAGCTCCCCGGGACCAGATACGCAGTATTTT. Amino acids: CASSPGPDTQYF.

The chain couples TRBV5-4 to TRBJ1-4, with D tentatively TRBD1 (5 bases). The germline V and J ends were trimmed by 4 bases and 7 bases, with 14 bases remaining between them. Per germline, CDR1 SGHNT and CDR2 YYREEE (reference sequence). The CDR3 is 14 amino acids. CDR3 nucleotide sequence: TGTGCCAGCAGCCGGGGAGGGGCTGGTGAAAAACTGTTTTTT. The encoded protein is CASSRGGAGEKLFF.

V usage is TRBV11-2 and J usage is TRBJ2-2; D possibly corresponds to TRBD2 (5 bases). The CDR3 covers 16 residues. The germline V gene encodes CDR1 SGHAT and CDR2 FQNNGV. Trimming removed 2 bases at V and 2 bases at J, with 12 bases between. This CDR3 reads CASSLRGQSNTGELFF. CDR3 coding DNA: TGTGCCAGCAGCTTAAGAGGGCAATCAAACACCGGGGAGCTGTTTTTT.

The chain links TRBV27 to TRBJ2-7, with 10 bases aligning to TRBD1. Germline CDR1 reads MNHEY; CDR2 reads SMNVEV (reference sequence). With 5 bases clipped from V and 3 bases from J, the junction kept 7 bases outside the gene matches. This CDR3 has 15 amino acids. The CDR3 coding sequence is TGTGCCAGCAGTCCCTCCGGGACAGGGGTCTACGAGCAGTACTTC. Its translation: CASSPSGTGVYEQYF.